This T cell receptor (beta chain) was documented in a study of cytomegalovirus exposure and HLA in healthy donors. The PCR made use of 60 Vbeta and 13 Jbeta primers. Profiled with immunoSEQ multiplex PCR; TCRdb holds only in-frame clones, not every one. The sample carries around 130,000 clones, about four fifths recorded once. Trimming stripped 8 bases from V and 8 bases from J, with 13 bases between. The CDR3 spans 12 residues. Germline V gene sequence: CDR1 MDHEN, CDR2 SYDVKM. This rearrangement joins TRBV28 to TRBJ2-1, with a possible D match to TRBD2 (6 bases). Sequences were obtained from PBMCs. The receptor's source is a man in his thirties or forties in good health and CMV-seronegative. The CDR3 sequence is CASSSRGDEQFF. For the CDR3, the DNA is TGTGCCAGCTCCTCTCGCGGGGATGAGCAGTTCTTC. Full variable domain (outside the CDR3, taken from reference TRBV28 and TRBJ2-1): DVKVTQSSRYLVKRTGEKVFLECVQDMDHENMFWYRQDPGLGLRLIYFSYDVKMKEKGDIPEGYSVSREKKERFSLILESASTNQTSMYLCASSSRGDEQFFGPGTRLTVL.